This T cell receptor beta chain appears in the sequencing data of a study of blood T cell repertoires in COVID-19. On the study more broadly: The United States, Italy and Spain were the sources of the acute and convalescent COVID-19 samples.

While infection was still active, Seattle patients were enrolled and then followed longitudinally. In the authors' workflow: Reference gene primer amplification gave estimated nucleated cell counts. Using immunoSEQ multiplex PCR, the repertoire was profiled, and TCRdb retains in-frame clones only, with some absent. The V and J calls and clone size were taken over from that table, and D and trimming were inferred from the DNA. The data hold 450,000 or so clones, with 85% to 90% observed a single time. The germline V gene encodes CDR1 SGHRS and CDR2 YFSETQ. The CDR3 length is 15 residues. The V and J ends lost 2 bases and 4 bases, in that order; junction bases with no gene match: 6.

The sequence came from a man between 18 and 29 years old with COVID-19, enrolled during active disease. Sample: peripheral blood. The chain combines TRBV5-1 with TRBJ2-7, with 10 bases that match TRBD1. In DNA, the CDR3 is TGCGCCAGCAGCTTAACCGGGACAGGGGAGTACGAGCAGTACTTC. Protein: CASSLTGTGEYEQYF. Combining the CDR3 with reference TRBV5-1 and TRBJ2-7 gives the whole variable domain KAGVTQTPRYLIKTRGQQVTLSCSPISGHRSVSWYQQTPGQGLQFLFEYFSETQRNKGNFPGRFSGRQFSNSRSEMNVSTLELGDSALYLCASSLTGTGEYEQYFGPGTRLTVT.